Each of the 2 T cell receptor beta chains below was sequenced from the same sample in a study of shared T cell receptors in the human thymus. Produced via immunoSEQ multiplex PCR; TCRdb's table is partial and in-frame only. The repertoire holds about 660,000 clones, with 70% to 90% as singletons. Separately, the same data were catalogued under a study of human thymus T cells.

Sequenced material: thymocytes. The receptors originated from a boy under three years old with a congenital heart defect.

The V and J genes are TRBV29-1 and TRBJ2-3; 13 positions match TRBD2. V shed 6 bases and J 5 bases; nucleotides not matched to a gene: 5. The CDR3 runs to 14 residues. From germline, CDR1 is SQVTM and CDR2 ANQGSEA. The CDR3 bases are TGCAGCGTCCGGACTAGCGGGAGAATAGATACGCAGTATTTT. Translating gives CSVRTSGRIDTQYF.

In regard to this clone: This sample includes further DNA sequences coding for the same CDR3. The gene calls are TRBV18 and TRBJ2-5; D is perhaps TRBD2 (6 bases). V was pared by 0 bases and J by 5 bases, with 7 bases between. Germline V lookup: CDR1 KGHSH, CDR2 LQKENI. The CDR3 loop spans 13 amino acids. CDR3 bases: TGTGCCAGCTCACCACCTCGGGGGGAGACCCAGTACTTC. This encodes CASSPPRGETQYF.